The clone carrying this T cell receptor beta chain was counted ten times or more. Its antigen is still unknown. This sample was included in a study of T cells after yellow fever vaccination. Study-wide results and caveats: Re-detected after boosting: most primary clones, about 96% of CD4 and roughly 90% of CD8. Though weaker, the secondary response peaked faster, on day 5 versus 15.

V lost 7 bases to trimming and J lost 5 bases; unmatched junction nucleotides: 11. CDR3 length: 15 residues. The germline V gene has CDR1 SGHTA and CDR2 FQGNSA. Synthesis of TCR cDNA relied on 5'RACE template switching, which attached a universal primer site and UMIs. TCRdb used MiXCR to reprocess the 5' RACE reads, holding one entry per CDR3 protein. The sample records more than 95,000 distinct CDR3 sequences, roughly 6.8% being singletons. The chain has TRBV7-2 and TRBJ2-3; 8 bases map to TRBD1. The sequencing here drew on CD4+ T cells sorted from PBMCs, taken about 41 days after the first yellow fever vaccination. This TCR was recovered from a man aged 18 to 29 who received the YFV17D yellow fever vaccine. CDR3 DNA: TGTGCCAGCAACCCCAGGGGGCACAGGGGAGATACGCAGTATTTT. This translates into CASNPRGHRGDTQYF.